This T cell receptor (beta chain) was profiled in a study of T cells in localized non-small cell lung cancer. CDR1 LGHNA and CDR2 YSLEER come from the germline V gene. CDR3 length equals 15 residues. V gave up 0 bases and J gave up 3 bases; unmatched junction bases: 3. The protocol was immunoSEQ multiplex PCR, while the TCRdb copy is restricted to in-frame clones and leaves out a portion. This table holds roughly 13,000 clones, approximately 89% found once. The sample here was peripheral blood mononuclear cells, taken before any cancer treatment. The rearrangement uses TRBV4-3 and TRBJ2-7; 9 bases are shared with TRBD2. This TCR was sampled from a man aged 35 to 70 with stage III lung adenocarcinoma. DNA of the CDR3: TGCGCCAGCAGCCAAGATATAGCGGGGGTCTACGAGCAGTACTTC. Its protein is CASSQDIAGVYEQYF.